The T cell receptor (beta chain) described here comes from a study of Graves' ophthalmopathy and Graves' hyperthyroidism. For repertoire sequencing, the TCR beta CDR3 regions were amplified from RNA transcripts. Second-round multiplex PCR came after a first-round RT-PCR that employed HTBI primers. TCRdb reprocessed the multiplex PCR reads via MiXCR and lists one record per CDR3 protein. The sample includes over a million distinct CDR3 sequences, about two fifths of them seen just once. Germline CDR1 MNHEY, CDR2 SVGAGI. The V end lost 5 bases, the J end lost 7 bases, and 20 bases lay between the germline ends. The CDR3 extends over 16 amino acids. A few counts support this clonotype.

The sequencing input was peripheral blood or thyroid tissue (not recorded which). This rearrangement joins TRBV6-5 to TRBJ1-4; the D is unclear. This TCR came from an adult man with Graves' hyperthyroidism. In DNA form, the CDR3 reads TGTGCCAGCAGTGATGATGGGTCAGGTTTCGTTGAAAAACTGTTTTTT. Protein sequence: CASSDDGSGFVEKLFF.